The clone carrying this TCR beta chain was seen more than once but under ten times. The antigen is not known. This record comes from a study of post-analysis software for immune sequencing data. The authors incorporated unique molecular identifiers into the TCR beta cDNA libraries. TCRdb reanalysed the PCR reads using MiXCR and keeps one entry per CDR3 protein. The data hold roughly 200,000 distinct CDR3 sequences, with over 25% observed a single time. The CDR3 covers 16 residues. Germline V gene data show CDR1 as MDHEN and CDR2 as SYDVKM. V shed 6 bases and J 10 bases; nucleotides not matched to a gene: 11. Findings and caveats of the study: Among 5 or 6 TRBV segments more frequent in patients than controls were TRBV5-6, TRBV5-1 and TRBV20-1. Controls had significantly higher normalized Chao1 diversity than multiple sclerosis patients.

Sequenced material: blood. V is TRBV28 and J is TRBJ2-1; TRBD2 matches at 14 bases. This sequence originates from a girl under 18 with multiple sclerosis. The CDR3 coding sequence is TGTGCCAGCAGCCCCTCCGGGACTAGCGGGAGAGTAGAGCAGTTCTTC. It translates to CASSPSGTSGRVEQFF. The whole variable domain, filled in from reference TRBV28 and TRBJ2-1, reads DVKVTQSSRYLVKRTGEKVFLECVQDMDHENMFWYRQDPGLGLRLIYFSYDVKMKEKGDIPEGYSVSREKKERFSLILESASTNQTSMYLCASSPSGTSGRVEQFFGPGTRLTVL.